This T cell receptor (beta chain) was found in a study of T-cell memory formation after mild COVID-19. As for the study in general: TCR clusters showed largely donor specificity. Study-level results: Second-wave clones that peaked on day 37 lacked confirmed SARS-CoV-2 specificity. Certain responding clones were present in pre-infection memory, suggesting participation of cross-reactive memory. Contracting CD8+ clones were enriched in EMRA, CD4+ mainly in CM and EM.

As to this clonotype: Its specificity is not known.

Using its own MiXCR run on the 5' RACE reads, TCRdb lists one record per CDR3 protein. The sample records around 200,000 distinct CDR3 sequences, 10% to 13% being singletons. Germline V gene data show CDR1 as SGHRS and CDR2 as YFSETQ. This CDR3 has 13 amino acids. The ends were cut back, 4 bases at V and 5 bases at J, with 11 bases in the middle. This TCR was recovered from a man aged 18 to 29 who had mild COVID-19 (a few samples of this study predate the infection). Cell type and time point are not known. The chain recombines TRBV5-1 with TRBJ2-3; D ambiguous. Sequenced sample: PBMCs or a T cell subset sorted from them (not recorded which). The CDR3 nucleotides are TGCGCCAGCAGCCGAGTTTTCTTAGATACGCAGTATTTT. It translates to CASSRVFLDTQYF.